The clone carrying this T cell receptor beta chain was observed a few times. Its specificity is not known. This entry comes from a study of CD8 T cells in Susac syndrome. Study-wide points: In Susac patients, clonal expansion was not detected in CD4+ cells.

An amount of RNA that ranged from roughly 0.5 to 1 ug was reverse transcribed with random hexamers. TCR beta CDR3 was amplified by immunoSEQ multiplex PCR. This amplification extended across 54 Vbeta and 13 Jbeta segments. TCRdb used MiXCR to reprocess the immunoSEQ multiplex PCR reads, holding one entry per CDR3 protein. The table shows 210,000 or so distinct CDR3 sequences, with 94% occurring only once. The study sequenced TCR beta in blood CD8+ and CD4+ T cells. Sequencing was done on a sample of CD4+ T cells from PBMCs. The source of this sequence is a human donor with Susac syndrome.

CDR3: CSATRDSSNQPQHF. In nucleotides, the CDR3 is TGCAGTGCTACCCGGGACAGTAGCAATCAGCCCCAGCATTTT. The J gene is TRBJ1-5, the V gene TRBV20-1; 7 bases fit TRBD1. CDR1 and CDR2 from the germline V gene are DFQATT and SNEGSKA (reference sequence). The CDR3 runs to 14 residues. Unmatched junction bases numbered 3, after V lost 4 bases and J lost 0 bases.